This T cell receptor beta chain was recovered during a study of control samples from healthy donors and cancer patients. Germline V gives CDR1 MNHNS, CDR2 SASEGT. The junction had 7 bases not matched to a gene; V was cut back by 2 bases and J by 3 bases. The length of the CDR3 is 16 residues. TCRdb's table, derived via immunoSEQ multiplex PCR, lists solely in-frame clones and lacks some. This sample has fewer than 200,000 clones; about 90% occur once, and the top ten carry 4% to 6%. Sequencing input: blood. The V call is TRBV6-1, the J call TRBJ2-1, with 7 nucleotides matching TRBD2. This sequence originates from a woman in her twenties or thirties in good health. The DNA of the CDR3 is TGTGCCAGCAGTGAATCGGGCGGGAGTGACTACAATGAGCAGTTCTTC. Translated, it gives CASSESGGSDYNEQFF.